Following are 10 T cell receptor beta chains from one sample sequenced in a study of cytomegalovirus exposure and HLA in healthy donors. A multiplex PCR was run with 60 Vbeta primers and 13 Jbeta primers. Assay: immunoSEQ multiplex PCR; the TCRdb copy retains only in-frame clones and omits some. The data hold around 200,000 clones, with approximately 80% observed a single time. The sample taken for sequencing was PBMCs. Every receptor here comes from a girl aged 2 to 9 in good health and CMV-seronegative.

This clone has just a few counts. The rearrangement uses TRBV6-5 and TRBJ1-2; D is possibly TRBD1 (5 bases). V dropped 2 bases and J dropped 6 bases, with 10 bases sitting between them. CDR1 is MNHEY, CDR2 SVGAGI, per germline. The CDR3 has 13 residues. The CDR3 spells CASSYNGGDGYTF. The CDR3 DNA reads as TGTGCCAGCAGTTACAACGGGGGGGATGGCTACACCTTC.

This clone turned up a few times. The rearrangement links TRBV5-6 to TRBJ2-5; D is undetermined. Germline assignment: CDR1 SGHDT and CDR2 YYEEEE. The CDR3 runs to 12 residues. The ends were cut back, 0 bases at V and 5 bases at J, with 5 bases in the middle. CDR3 nucleotides: TGTGCCAGCAGCTTGGCCGGGGAGACCCAGTACTTC. Translated, it gives CASSLAGETQYF. The variable domain in full, completed from reference TRBV5-6 and TRBJ2-5, reads DAGVTQSPTHLIKTRGQQVTLRCSPKSGHDTVSWYQQALGQGPQFIFQYYEEEERQRGNFPDRFSGHQFPNYSSELNVNALLLGDSALYLCASSLAGETQYFGPGTRLLVL.

V and J are TRBV7-9 and TRBJ2-7, with 8 bases fitting TRBD1. Germline V gene data show CDR1 as SEHNR and CDR2 as FQNEAQ (reference sequence). J lost 2 bases, V lost 1 base, and 4 bases had no gene match. The CDR3 is 15 amino acids. CDR3 in amino acids: CASSLEGQGTYEQYF. Here the CDR3 DNA reads TGTGCCAGCAGCTTAGAAGGACAGGGAACCTACGAGCAGTACTTC. The full variable domain, with the rest looked up from reference TRBV7-9 and TRBJ2-7, is DTGVSQNPRHKITKRGQNVTFRCDPISEHNRLYWYRQTLGQGPEFLTYFQNEAQLEKSRLLSDRFSAERPKGSFSTLEIQRTEQGDSAMYLCASSLEGQGTYEQYFGPGTRLTVT.

V is TRBV2 and J is TRBJ2-7; 11 nucleotides line up with TRBD1. J gave up 4 bases and V 4 bases, and 3 bases lay outside the gene matches. The CDR3 consists of 14 residues. Germline CDR1 and CDR2: SNHLY and FYNNEI. CDR3 region: CASSADRGPYEQYF. The CDR3, as DNA: TGTGCCAGCAGTGCGGACAGGGGGCCATACGAGCAGTACTTC.

The gene calls are TRBV14 and TRBJ2-1, with 8 bases lining up with TRBD1. CDR3 size: 17 residues. V lost 0 bases, J lost 0 bases, and 4 bases stayed unmatched. Germline V gives CDR1 SGHDN, CDR2 FVKESK. CDR3 DNA sequence: TGTGCCAGCAGCCAAGATGTAACAGGGGGCTCCTACAATGAGCAGTTCTTC. This codes for CASSQDVTGGSYNEQFF.

There are a few counts of this clone. The V call is TRBV4-1, the J call TRBJ2-7, with D possibly TRBD2 on 6 matching bases. V was clipped by 4 bases and J by 4 bases, with 23 bases between them. CDR1 and CDR2 from the germline V gene are MGHRA and YSYEKL. The CDR3 runs 17 residues. CDR3 region: CASSLNLRLGIIYEQYF. In DNA form, the CDR3 reads TGCGCCAGCAGCCTTAACCTCCGACTAGGAATTATTTACGAGCAGTACTTC.

In its sample, this clone was seen a few times. V and J are TRBV4-1 and TRBJ1-1; 9 nucleotides agree with TRBD1. Germline trimming cut 0 bases from V and 4 bases from J; bases unmatched to any gene: 15. This CDR3 contains 19 residues. Germline V gene lookup returns CDR1 MGHRA and CDR2 YSYEKL. The CDR3 DNA follows: TGCGCCAGCAGCCAAGATTGGGGGACAGGGCGTTGGAAGAGCACTGAAGCTTTCTTT. This translates into CASSQDWGTGRWKSTEAFF.

This chain connects TRBV30 to TRBJ2-7; 7 bases are shared with TRBD1. Germline V gene data show CDR1 as GTSNPN and CDR2 as SVGIG (reference sequence). Germline trimming cut 4 bases from V and 8 bases from J; bases unmatched to any gene: 14. The CDR3 is 14 amino acids. In DNA, the CDR3 is TGTGCCTGGATTGCCGGGACAGTCCGTATGAAGCAGTACTTC. This gives the protein CAWIAGTVRMKQYF.

This clone was seen more than once but under ten times. This sequence joins TRBV7-9 and TRBJ2-5; 9 bases agree with TRBD2. The germline V gene has CDR1 SEHNR and CDR2 FQNEAQ (reference sequence). The CDR3 consists of 14 residues. After removal of 5 bases from V and 4 bases from J, the junction contained 5 bases not matched to a gene. The CDR3 loop reads CASSQMTSGETQYF. As DNA, the CDR3 is TGTGCCAGCAGCCAAATGACTAGCGGAGAGACCCAGTACTTC.

This clone was seen a handful of times. This sequence joins TRBV7-9 and TRBJ2-7; no clear D gene. The germline gives CDR1 SEHNR, CDR2 FQNEAQ (reference sequence). The CDR3 is 13 residues long. Between the trimmed V and J ends, which lost 3 bases and 5 bases, there was a span of 11 bases. CDR3 coding DNA: TGTGCCAGCAGCTTCAACGCCCCGGACGAGCAGTACTTC. Its translation is CASSFNAPDEQYF.